This T cell receptor (beta chain) was recovered during a study of blood T cell repertoires in COVID-19. Produced via immunoSEQ multiplex PCR; TCRdb's table is partial and in-frame only. The sample lists around 300,000 clones, around 90% occurring once. Trimming cost V 6 bases and J 7 bases, with 13 bases left between them. Germline V lookup: CDR1 SNHLY, CDR2 FYNNEI. This CDR3 contains 14 residues. The specimen sequenced was PBMCs or T cells enriched from blood (not recorded which). The clonotype comes from an older woman in a cohort exposed to, infected with or recovered from COVID-19 (not recorded which). The chain has TRBV2 and TRBJ1-6; D is ambiguous. The CDR3 bases are TGTGCCAGCAGATTAGACACAGTAAATTCACCCCTCCACTTT. This sequence encodes CASRLDTVNSPLHF.